This T cell receptor beta chain is from a study of shared clonotypes between healthy human individuals. Regarding the study as a whole: Against clonotypes common to all four donors, non-shared ones had lower generation probabilities.

Using immunoSEQ multiplex PCR, the repertoire was profiled, and TCRdb retains in-frame clones only, with some absent. The profile shows about 1.1 million clones, about four fifths of them singletons. Concerning this clone itself: Antigen unknown.

The length of the CDR3 is 13 residues. CDR1 SGHTS and CDR2 YDEGEE come from the germline V gene. J lost 3 bases, V lost 3 bases, and 1 base had no gene match. The sample comprised memory CD4+ T cells from PBMCs. Subset in this sample: CD45RA-negative fraction. J is TRBJ2-7 and V is TRBV5-8, with 9 bases lining up with TRBD1. This clonotype was sampled from a man aged 18 to 29 in good health. Some clones in this sample may be carry-over from other donors' samples. The CDR3 is CASSSGQGYEQYF. For the CDR3, the DNA is TGTGCCAGCAGCTCGGGACAGGGCTACGAGCAGTACTTC.